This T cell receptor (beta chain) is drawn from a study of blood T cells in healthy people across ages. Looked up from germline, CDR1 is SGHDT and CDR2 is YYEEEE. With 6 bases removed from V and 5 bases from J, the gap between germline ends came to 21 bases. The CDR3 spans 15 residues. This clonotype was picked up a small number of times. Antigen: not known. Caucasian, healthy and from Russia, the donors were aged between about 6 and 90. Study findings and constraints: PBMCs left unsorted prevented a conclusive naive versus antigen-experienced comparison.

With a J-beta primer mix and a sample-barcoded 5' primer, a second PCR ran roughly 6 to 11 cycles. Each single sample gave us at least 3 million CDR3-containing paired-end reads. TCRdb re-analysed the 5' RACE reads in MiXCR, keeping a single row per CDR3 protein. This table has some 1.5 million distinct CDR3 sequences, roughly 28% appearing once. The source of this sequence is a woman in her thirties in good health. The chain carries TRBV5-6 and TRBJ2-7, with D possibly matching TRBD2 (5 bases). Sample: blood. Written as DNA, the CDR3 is TGTGCCAGCACCCCTGCTGCGAGGGTTCGGGACGAGCAGTACTTC. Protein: CASTPAARVRDEQYF.